Shown below are 13 T cell receptor beta chains from a single sample sequenced in a study of T cell responses to AZD1222 COVID-19 vaccine. Using immunoSEQ multiplex PCR, the repertoire was profiled, and TCRdb retains in-frame clones only, with some absent. This sample has under 150,000 clones; roughly 90% occur once, and the top ten carry approximately 6%. The sequences come from peripheral blood, collected on day 0 of AZD1222 vaccination. The source is an adult in good health.

This chain joins TRBV19 and TRBJ2-2; a weak D match, TRBD2 (5 bases). Germline CDR1 reads LNHDA; CDR2 reads SQIVND (reference sequence). V was cut by 8 bases and J by 1 base, with 14 bases left in between. The CDR3 covers 15 residues. CDR3 DNA: TGTGCCAGTGTTCCCCGGGGAAGGAACACCGGGGAGCTGTTTTTT. Protein sequence: CASVPRGRNTGELFF.

The CDR3 DNA reads TGTGCCAGCAGTCCCTTCAAGGACATCTACAATGAGCAGTTCTTC. The encoded protein is CASSPFKDIYNEQFF. The chain recombines TRBV6-2 or TRBV6-3 with TRBJ2-1, with D possibly being TRBD1 (5 bases). CDR1 and CDR2 from the germline V gene are MNHEY and SVGEGT. The V and J ends lost 5 bases and 3 bases respectively, with 14 bases between them. The CDR3 contains 15 residues.

The J gene is TRBJ1-5, the V gene TRBV6-5; tentative D call: TRBD1 (6 bases). This CDR3 contains 15 residues. The ends were cut back, 6 bases at V and 7 bases at J, with 19 bases in the middle. Germline CDR1 is MNHEY and CDR2 is SVGAGI. The CDR3 sequence is CASSPLGGVDQPQHF. CDR3 in DNA: TGTGCCAGCAGCCCCCTAGGGGGTGTGGACCAGCCCCAGCATTTT.

The CDR3 reads CASSTRHPTSGSDRNTGELFF. CDR3 bases: TGTGCCAGCTCAACGCGACACCCCACTAGCGGGAGCGATCGGAACACCGGGGAGCTGTTTTTT. The rearrangement uses TRBV18 and TRBJ2-2, with 11 bases fitting TRBD2. CDR3 length: 21 amino acids. Germline CDR1 reads KGHSH; CDR2 reads LQKENI. V lost 5 bases and J lost 1; bases outside the gene matches: 18.

This clone has a handful of counts. The chain links TRBV5-4 to TRBJ1-2, with D uncertain. CDR3 length: 11 amino acids. Germline CDR1 SGHNT, CDR2 YYREEE (reference sequence). The germline V and J ends were trimmed by 2 bases and 9 bases, with 8 bases remaining between them. CDR3 loop: CASSFESSYTF. The CDR3 nucleotides are TGTGCCAGCAGCTTCGAATCCAGCTACACCTTC.

The chain has TRBV5-4 and TRBJ1-5, with D tentatively TRBD1 (5 bases). Germline lookup yields CDR1 SGHNT and CDR2 YYREEE (reference sequence). The CDR3 sequence is 13 residues long. The V gene lost 4 bases and the J gene lost 5 bases, with 10 bases spanning the gap. The CDR3 DNA follows: TGTGCCAGCAGCGCCGGAGGGGATCAGCCCCAGCATTTT. It yields the protein CASSAGGDQPQHF.

CDR3 nucleotide sequence: TGTGCCAGCAGCTCCAGACGGCGGGAGAGCGGTGAGCAGTTCTTC. This translates into CASSSRRRESGEQFF. V and J are TRBV7-3 and TRBJ2-1; the match to TRBD2 covers 7 bases. This CDR3 has 15 amino acids. Trimming removed 4 bases from V and 9 bases from J; junction bases left unmatched: 12. Germline V gene lookup returns CDR1 SGHTA and CDR2 FQGTGA.

The chain uses TRBV5-6 and TRBJ1-6; the D gene is possibly TRBD1 (5 bases). CDR3 length equals 13 residues. Germline V lookup: CDR1 SGHDT, CDR2 YYEEEE. The V gene lost 4 bases and the J gene lost 10 bases, with 12 bases spanning the gap. The CDR3 loop reads CASSPGGGSPLHF. The CDR3 region has the DNA TGTGCCAGCAGCCCCGGGGGGGGATCACCCCTCCACTTT.

This chain uses TRBV19 with TRBJ1-4; no clear D gene. Trimming took off 5 bases at V and 0 bases at J, with 7 bases between the two ends. There are 14 residues in the CDR3. Germline V gene sequence: CDR1 LNHDA, CDR2 SQIVND (reference sequence). The CDR3 protein is CASSSDATNEKLFF. As DNA, the CDR3 is TGTGCCAGTAGTTCGGACGCAACTAATGAAAAACTGTTTTTT.

The genes are TRBV29-1 and TRBJ1-1; D is unclear. Trimming stripped 7 bases from V and 3 bases from J, with 9 bases between. CDR1 and CDR2 (germline): SQVTM, ANQGSEA. CDR3 size: 11 residues. The CDR3 region has the DNA TGCAGCGCGATGGACTACACTGAAGCTTTCTTT. It is translated as CSAMDYTEAFF.

The chain joins TRBV7-8 to TRBJ2-7; no clear D. Trimming removed 7 bases at V and 3 bases at J, with 10 bases between. Germline V gives CDR1 SGHVS, CDR2 FQNEAQ. This CDR3 is built from 12 residues. The CDR3 region has the DNA TGTGCCAGCAACGCACCCTACTACGAGCAGTACTTC. Its protein product is CASNAPYYEQYF.

V and J are TRBV7-8 and TRBJ1-1; unclear D gene. Germline CDR1 reads SGHVS; CDR2 reads FQNEAQ. The CDR3 sequence is 14 residues long. The germline V and J ends were trimmed by 5 bases and 1 base, with 11 bases remaining between them. CDR3 DNA: TGTGCCAGCAGCCTAGACGATCGGAACACTGAAGCTTTCTTT. Its translation is CASSLDDRNTEAFF.

The J gene is TRBJ1-2, the V gene TRBV5-4, with 8 bases lining up with TRBD1. The CDR3 extends over 13 amino acids. The J segment lost 6 bases and the V segment lost 6 bases, leaving 7 bases of the junction unmatched. CDR1 is SGHNT, CDR2 YYREEE, per germline (reference sequence). CDR3 region: CASTASDRDGYTF. DNA for the CDR3: TGTGCCAGCACCGCATCGGACAGGGATGGCTACACCTTC. Looking up the rest from reference TRBV5-4 and TRBJ1-2 gives the full variable domain: ETGVTQSPTHLIKTRGQQVTLRCSSQSGHNTVSWYQQALGQGPQFIFQYYREEENGRGNFPPRFSGLQFPNYSSELNVNALELDDSALYLCASTASDRDGYTFGSGTRLTVV.